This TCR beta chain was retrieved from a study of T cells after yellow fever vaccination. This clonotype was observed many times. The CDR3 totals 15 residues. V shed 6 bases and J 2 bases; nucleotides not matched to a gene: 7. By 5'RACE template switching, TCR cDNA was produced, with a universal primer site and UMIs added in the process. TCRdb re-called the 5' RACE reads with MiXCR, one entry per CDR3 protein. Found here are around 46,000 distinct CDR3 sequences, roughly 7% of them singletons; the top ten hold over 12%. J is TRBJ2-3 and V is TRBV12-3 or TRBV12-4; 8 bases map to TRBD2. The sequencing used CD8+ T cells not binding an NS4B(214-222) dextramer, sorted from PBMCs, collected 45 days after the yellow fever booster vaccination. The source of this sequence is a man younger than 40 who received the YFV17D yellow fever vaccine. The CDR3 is CASRARTSFTDTQYF. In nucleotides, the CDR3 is TGTGCCAGCAGAGCCCGGACTAGCTTCACAGATACGCAGTATTTT.